A selection of T cell receptor beta chains follows, all from one sample in a study of neurological immune-mediated disorders. TCRdb re-analysed the 5' RACE reads in MiXCR, keeping a single row per CDR3 protein. The sample has around 100,000 distinct CDR3 sequences; 10% to 13% are singletons. The sample taken for sequencing was PBMCs. The receptors shown here come from a female donor with HTLV-1-associated myelopathy (HAM/TSP). Both conserved end residues are part of each CDR3. The order of the fields is clone size, V gene, D gene, CDR3 length, J gene, CDR3 DNA, CDR3 protein. D genes are given only for firm matches. Size is stated for part of the rows, as once, few or many counts, or as a class when the clone is expanded.

clone_size: many
v_call: TRBV20-1
d_call: TRBD2
cdr3_length: 15
j_call: TRBJ2-3
cdr3_nt: TGCAGTGCTACAGATCTAGCGGGTCCCACAGATACGCAGTATTTT
cdr3_aa: CSATDLAGPTDTQYF

clone_size: -
v_call: TRBV5-1
d_call: -
cdr3_length: 14
j_call: TRBJ2-5
cdr3_nt: TGCGCCAGCAGCTTACTAGGTTATCAAGAGACCCAGTACTTC
cdr3_aa: CASSLLGYQETQYF

clone_size: many
v_call: TRBV6-1
d_call: TRBD2
cdr3_length: 14
j_call: TRBJ2-3
cdr3_nt: TGTGCCAGCATGGACGGGGGGGCCGCAGATACGCAGTATTTT
cdr3_aa: CASMDGGAADTQYF

clone_size: many
v_call: TRBV7-9
d_call: -
cdr3_length: 17
j_call: TRBJ1-1
cdr3_nt: TGTGCCAGCAGCCCCTCCAGGGGAAGGGGACTGAACACTGAAGCTTTCTTT
cdr3_aa: CASSPSRGRGLNTEAFF

clone_size: many
v_call: TRBV4-2
d_call: TRBD1
cdr3_length: 15
j_call: TRBJ1-5
cdr3_nt: TGTGCCAGCAGCCAGGACGGACAGGGGGCTTATCCCCAGCATTTT
cdr3_aa: CASSQDGQGAYPQHF

clone_size: many
v_call: TRBV20-1
d_call: -
cdr3_length: 12
j_call: TRBJ2-1
cdr3_nt: TGCAGTGCTCCCGGACTGTACAATGAGCAGTTCTTC
cdr3_aa: CSAPGLYNEQFF

clone_size: many
v_call: TRBV5-1
d_call: TRBD1
cdr3_length: 16
j_call: TRBJ2-3
cdr3_nt: TGCGCCAGCAGCACGGGACAGGTGACTAGCACAGATACGCAGTATTTT
cdr3_aa: CASSTGQVTSTDTQYF

clone_size: many
v_call: TRBV10-3
d_call: -
cdr3_length: 16
j_call: TRBJ2-1
cdr3_nt: TGTGCCATCAGTGATAGGGGGGGGGCACCCTACAATGAGCAGTTCTTC
cdr3_aa: CAISDRGGAPYNEQFF

clone_size: many
v_call: TRBV20-1
d_call: -
cdr3_length: 14
j_call: TRBJ2-4
cdr3_nt: TGCAGTGCTAGACCAAACACCCAGACCCAGATTCAGTACTTC
cdr3_aa: CSARPNTQTQIQYF

clone_size: many
v_call: TRBV14
d_call: -
cdr3_length: 17
j_call: TRBJ2-3
cdr3_nt: TGTGCCAGCAGCCCAAAACGTGAAGGGAAGGTCGTTGATACGCAGTATTTT
cdr3_aa: CASSPKREGKVVDTQYF

clone_size: many
v_call: TRBV5-1
d_call: -
cdr3_length: 15
j_call: TRBJ1-6
cdr3_nt: TGCGCCAGCAGCGAGGAGAGCTCCTATAATTCACCCCTCCACTTT
cdr3_aa: CASSEESSYNSPLHF

clone_size: many
v_call: TRBV18
d_call: TRBD1
cdr3_length: 14
j_call: TRBJ2-2
cdr3_nt: TGTGCCAGCTCACCAGACAGGGGAGCCGGGGAGCTGTTTTTT
cdr3_aa: CASSPDRGAGELFF

clone_size: many
v_call: TRBV7-2
d_call: -
cdr3_length: 13
j_call: TRBJ2-7
cdr3_nt: TGTGCCAGCAGCTGGGGTGGAACCTACGAGCAGTACTTC
cdr3_aa: CASSWGGTYEQYF

clone_size: many
v_call: TRBV28
d_call: -
cdr3_length: 13
j_call: TRBJ2-3
cdr3_nt: TGTGCCAGCAGGGTTACTAGTGCAGATACGCAGTATTTT
cdr3_aa: CASRVTSADTQYF

clone_size: many
v_call: TRBV7-2
d_call: -
cdr3_length: 14
j_call: TRBJ1-1
cdr3_nt: TGTGCCAGCAGCCAAGACACACTGAACACTGAAGCTTTCTTT
cdr3_aa: CASSQDTLNTEAFF

clone_size: many
v_call: TRBV20-1
d_call: TRBD1
cdr3_length: 15
j_call: TRBJ1-2
cdr3_nt: TGCAGTGCTAGAGATTACAGGGGGACTAACTATGGCTACACCTTC
cdr3_aa: CSARDYRGTNYGYTF

clone_size: many
v_call: TRBV10-3
d_call: TRBD1
cdr3_length: 16
j_call: TRBJ1-5
cdr3_nt: TGTGCCATCAGTGTTACCCCAGGGGGGGTAGGTCAGCCCCAGCATTTT
cdr3_aa: CAISVTPGGVGQPQHF

clone_size: -
v_call: TRBV20-1
d_call: -
cdr3_length: 15
j_call: TRBJ1-2
cdr3_nt: TGCAGTGCTAGGAACCAGGCTAGACCGGGCTCTGGCTACACCTTC
cdr3_aa: CSARNQARPGSGYTF

clone_size: many
v_call: TRBV7-2
d_call: -
cdr3_length: 13
j_call: TRBJ1-1
cdr3_nt: TGTGCCAGCAGCTTAGGAGCCCAGCTTGAAGCTTTCTTT
cdr3_aa: CASSLGAQLEAFF

clone_size: -
v_call: TRBV5-1
d_call: -
cdr3_length: 13
j_call: TRBJ2-1
cdr3_nt: TGCGCCAGCAGCTTGGCCACGAGGGGCGAGCAGTTCTTC
cdr3_aa: CASSLATRGEQFF

clone_size: many
v_call: TRBV5-8
d_call: -
cdr3_length: 14
j_call: TRBJ2-3
cdr3_nt: TGTGCCAGCACCACTTCACCTAGCACAGATACGCAGTATTTT
cdr3_aa: CASTTSPSTDTQYF

clone_size: many
v_call: TRBV20-1
d_call: TRBD1
cdr3_length: 13
j_call: TRBJ1-4
cdr3_nt: TGCAGTGCTAGGATGTCAGGGGGTGAAAAACTGTTTTTT
cdr3_aa: CSARMSGGEKLFF

clone_size: many
v_call: TRBV25-1
d_call: TRBD1
cdr3_length: 14
j_call: TRBJ2-7
cdr3_nt: TGTGCCAGCAGTGAAGGGACAGGGTCCTACGAGCAGTACTTC
cdr3_aa: CASSEGTGSYEQYF

clone_size: many
v_call: TRBV12-3/TRBV12-4
d_call: TRBD1
cdr3_length: 16
j_call: TRBJ1-6
cdr3_nt: TGTGCCAGCAGCCCGGACAGGGGAGTTGGGAATTCACCCCTCCACTTT
cdr3_aa: CASSPDRGVGNSPLHF

clone_size: many
v_call: TRBV12-3/TRBV12-4
d_call: -
cdr3_length: 14
j_call: TRBJ2-3
cdr3_nt: TGTGCCAGCAGAAGACTGGGGAGCACAGATACGCAGTATTTT
cdr3_aa: CASRRLGSTDTQYF